This T cell receptor beta chain was identified in a study of cytomegalovirus exposure and HLA in healthy donors (dated by TCRdb to the late 2010s). For the wider study: According to an earlier analysis of around 600 of the donors, about 179 million T cells yielded approximately 120 million unique TCR beta sequences and about 300 Gb of sequence data. An early release that covered some 630 HLA-typed donors contained about 300 gigabases of sequencing data and 65 million to 100 million unique TCR sequences. Of the roughly 400 genotyped donors, approximately 81% were placed in the genetic ancestry cluster associated with self-reported Caucasian donors. The study aimed to test whether signatures of past pathogen exposure could be identified by cataloging public T cell receptors. The study profiled the T cell repertoires of fewer than 850 subjects by immunosequencing and related them to cytomegalovirus serostatus. A separate validation cohort of 100 to 150 different subjects was used in addition to the 666-subject first cohort. To predict cytomegalovirus infection status, the study combined high-throughput TCR immunosequencing, statistical association of individual TCRs with disease status, and machine learning. In a later analysis, previously published TCR beta repertoires from fewer than 750 donors were re-analyzed and high-resolution HLA genotyping was added so that TCR occurrence patterns could be studied. The later analysis used no new phenotypic data to find candidate immune exposures, relying instead on TCR beta sequences and their occurrence across donors. In an earlier analysis of 500 to 650 of the donors, high-throughput TCR beta sequencing was used to judge whether each TCR beta V gene segment behaved as functional or pseudogenic. Donor age, sex, ethnicity and CMV serostatus were collected together with the repertoire data. A later genetic analysis used genome-wide SNP genotypes for about three fifths of the 666 donors, treating that subset as a discovery cohort. All discovery cohort repertoires had been generated on a single sequencing platform. Both class I and class II loci were covered by HLA typing, at four-digit resolution. Typing coverage varied by locus: roughly 629-640 donors for A, B, C, DRB1 and DQB1; approximately 560 for DQA1; more than 600 for DPA1; 450 to 480 for DPB1. Several DR-DQ haplotypes were handled as single units for association and clustering because linkage in the cohort was strong. Among 300 to 500 genotyped donors of the cohort, an average of roughly 230,000 unique TCR beta nucleotide sequences was sequenced per donor, of which about 18% were non-productive.

Overall study results and their limits: Most TCR sequences were observed very rarely across donors, whereas some public TCRs were present in many individuals. According to a later analysis, parvovirus B19, influenza, CMV and Epstein-Barr virus appeared linked to several top co-occurrence clusters. An earlier analysis of several hundred of the donors showed that most TCR beta V segments appeared in productive rearrangements either about 90% or about 30% of the time, which broadly matched IMGT annotations. In a later genetic analysis, a missense DCLRE1C variant was associated with V-gene and J-gene trimming of TCR beta chains, and the association was replicated in an independent cohort. The 87-base-pair reads could not distinguish some IMGT-functional V segments, including TRBV6-2 and TRBV6-3, so those segments were excluded. Only TCR beta chains were sequenced in this cohort, and the absence of alpha or paired-chain data limited detectable features. Because some donors lacked HLA typing at each locus, the association tests relied only on the typed subset. Correlated functional status among segregating V segments might be attributable to linkage disequilibrium, but an unknown experimental factor could not be ruled out. The classifier was reported to diagnose cytomegalovirus status with high specificity and sensitivity in both the original cohort and the validation cohort. A total of 150 or so TCR beta chains were listed by the study as associated with cytomegalovirus. The presence/absence analyses assumed that sequencing depth was roughly uniform across donors, and that assumption may not be true. Strong co-occurrence of HLA alleles, especially DR and DQ, made assigning TCR associations to individual alleles difficult. In a later genetic analysis, fewer N-insertions in productive TCRs were reported among donors in an Asian-associated ancestry cluster than the roughly 700-donor mean. The only immune exposure information available for the cohort was CMV serostatus. At a false discovery rate of 0.05, a later analysis linked around 15,000 TCR beta sequences to specific HLA alleles. In a later analysis, the rate of TCR association differed among HLA loci, with DRB1 alleles having the most associated TCRs and HLA-C alleles having the fewest. A further reported finding was that TCR beta sequences accurately predicted the HLA-A and HLA-B alleles for most subjects in the first cohort. Three of the identified cytomegalovirus-associated TCR beta chains were confirmed in vitro to be specific for cytomegalovirus antigens. In a later analysis, HLA-associated TCR beta chains showed more clonal expansion and lower generation probabilities than non-associated chains that were equally common. A group of highly shared sequence variants was considered likely to be a technical artifact of the sequencing pipeline. The earlier analysis of almost 600 of the donors excluded seventeen rarely observed V segments, including chromosome 9 orphons, because counts were too low. A later analysis found that most CMV-associated TCR beta chains appeared HLA-restricted, with HLA associations seemingly driven largely by CMV exposure. The authors suggested that the approach could potentially be generalized to other disease states and immunological phenotypes.

Receptor libraries were prepared by the immunoSEQ multiplex PCR assay. A mixture of 60 forward primers for TCR Vbeta segments and 13 reverse primers for TCR Jbeta segments was used in the multiplex PCR. The CDR3 region of rearranged TCR beta genes was amplified from genomic DNA with a multiplex PCR assay. The amplified TCR beta libraries were sequenced on the Illumina HiSeq System as 87-base-pair reads. For the original study's pipeline: A later analysis counted about 80 million unique TCR beta chains across the 500 to 850 repertoires, and roughly 11 million of these chains were shared by at least two donors. Raw reads were error-corrected and collapsed into unique sequences by a nearest-neighbor algorithm in which closely related sequences were merged to remove PCR and sequencing errors. To assign V, D and J gene segments, CDR3 sequences were aligned to IMGT reference sequences. Each retained sequence needed at least a six-nucleotide match to both a V gene segment and a J gene segment. A rearrangement counted as productive if the CDR3 had no stop codons and remained in frame with V and J, and every other rearrangement counted as non-productive. CDR3 was defined according to IMGT convention as the region running from the second conserved V-encoded cysteine to the conserved J-encoded phenylalanine. The earlier analysis of some 580 of the donors excluded any sequence lacking an unambiguous match to a single V gene segment. An earlier analysis of fewer than 750 of the donors called V segments functional above 56.7% productive rearrangements and segregating when the between-donor standard deviation exceeded 5%. To diagnose cytomegalovirus status from the catalog of TCR beta chain sequences, a statistical classification framework was built. V and J gene assignment, in a later analysis, came from comparing TCR nucleotide sequences with IMGT/GENE-DB human TR gene sequences. The TCRdist pipeline was used in a later analysis to assign CDR3 sequences and most-parsimonious VDJ recombination scenarios. In a later analysis, every TCR beta chain was defined by the combination of its CDR3 amino acid sequence and its V-gene family, and reads without a unique V-gene family were dropped. A later analysis removed several hundred highly shared, low-generation-probability nucleotide sequences to deal with suspected cross-contamination and a sequencing artifact. A later analysis calculated a clonal expansion index for each public chain from normalized within-repertoire ranks of inferred template counts. Generation probabilities in a later analysis came from a VDJ recombination model fitted to out-of-frame rearrangements, and those results were checked against IGoR. In a later analysis, TCR-TCR, TCR-HLA and TCR-CMV co-occurrence was scored with hypergeometric tests, and a repertoire-size bias correction was applied to TCR pairs. A later analysis estimated false discovery rates by permuting HLA or CMV assignments 20 times. In a later analysis, co-occurring TCRs were grouped using DBSCAN, with TCRdist sequence similarity added in when clustering inside HLA-allele-positive subsets. Co-occurrence clustering excluded repertoires with fewer than 30,000 or more than 120,000 public chains, plus five with anomalous nucleotide sharing. The table was pulled from immuneACCESS by TCRdb, which kept in-frame rearrangements only. Such tables lose some clones; where checked, under half of the loss comes from unresolved V genes, and the rest has no known cause. That table is the source of V, J and clone size, and D and trimming were worked out from the DNA. The sample table lists more than 55,000 clones, roughly four fifths of them with a count of one. The ten largest clonotypes hold around 4.1% of the sample.

In total, roughly 670 healthy bone marrow donors made up the cohort. Cohort members were all nominally healthy when sampled, although unrecorded immune exposures were likely present. The donor was CMV seronegative and was included in the group of a few hundred seronegative cohort members. A peripheral blood sample was collected from each donor, and TCR beta sequencing was performed on peripheral blood mononuclear cells. Genomic DNA extraction from the blood cell samples was performed with the Qiagen DNeasy Blood Extraction Kit. Concerning this clone: This clone's antigen is unknown. No base-level quality is on record; no much larger clone is a single base apart.

CDR1 is given as SGHAT and CDR2 as FQNNGV, both from the germline V gene. Unmatched junction bases come to 4, with V trimmed by 0 bases and J by 2 bases. The CDR3, from cysteine to phenylalanine, totals 16 residues. The entry retains the CDR3 DNA only, 48 bases that are in frame from base 1. The sequence links TRBV11-2 to TRBJ2-1; 7 bases in the junction line up with TRBD1. The sequencing input was PBMCs. This TCR came from a man in his thirties or forties in good health and CMV-seronegative. The CDR3 protein sequence reads: CASSLDRGPPYNEQFF. The DNA sequence reads TGTGCCAGCAGCTTAGATAGGGGGCCTCCCTACAATGAGCAGTTCTTC.